The source of this T cell receptor beta chain is a study of CD8+ T cells in alopecia areata. Including both end residues, the CDR3 is 14 amino acids long. Germline loops: CDR1 SQVTM, CDR2 ANQGSEA. Study results and caveats: More clonal than normal scalp was lesional scalp, particularly alopecia totalis/universalis.

Reverse transcription of extracted RNA yielded cDNA, which provided the sequencing template. The data were produced by immunoSEQ multiplex PCR, yet TCRdb's version contains in-frame clones alone and is incomplete. The repertoire holds 140,000 to 150,000 clones, with around 47% as singletons. Note on this clone: What it recognizes is unknown. No DNA is shown, since the ends of the CDR3 on it are uncertain; the CDR3 is the one TCRdb lists.

This TCR came from a human donor with alopecia areata. The sequencing input was CD4+ T cells sorted from blood. V gene TRBV29-1 combines with J gene TRBJ2-1; no DNA check was done on the table's D call, TRBD1. This CDR3 reads CSVVRARVYNEQFF.